This T cell receptor (beta chain) was sequenced during a study of control samples from healthy donors and cancer patients. Clones were sequenced by immunoSEQ multiplex PCR, and TCRdb holds only the in-frame ones, with some missing. The repertoire holds under 200,000 clones, with more than 85% as singletons. Sequenced material: blood. The origin of this receptor is a woman in her twenties or thirties in good health.

The CDR3 spells CASSPSLISGASEQYF. CDR3 nucleotides: TGTGCCAGCAGCCCTTCATTAATCTCGGGGGCCTCCGAGCAGTACTTC. The rearrangement joins TRBV6-2 or TRBV6-3 to TRBJ2-7; D may be TRBD1 or TRBD2 (6 bases each). Germline V gene lookup returns CDR1 MNHEY and CDR2 SVGEGT. The CDR3 length is 16 residues. V was pared by 6 bases and J by 6 bases, with 24 bases between.